Listed here are 5 T cell receptor delta chains from one sample, sequenced in a study of DNA immune sequencing with unique molecular identifiers. All 8 TRDV and 4 TRDJ genes were targeted in 32-plex amplification of genomic DNA. The library had 12-nucleotide UMIs introduced over around 3 barcoding cycles, then a second adapter PCR. TCRdb processed the multiplex PCR reads again with the CATT caller. The sample has 450 or so delta-chain clones; about two fifths are singletons. The sample consisted of buffy coat blood. These receptors were taken from a human donor in good health.

As concerns this clone: With a far larger clone one base away, a read error is the likely cause. V and J are TRDV1 and TRDJ4; D may be TRDD3 (7 bases). The CDR3 contains 21 residues. The V gene lost 3 bases and the J gene lost 1 base, with 33 bases spanning the gap. Germline V CDR1 and CDR2: TSWWSYY, QGS. Here the CDR3 DNA reads TGTGCTCTTGGGGAGGCGAGTCGTTCTTTCCTAAAGTACTGGGGAGGCAGACCCCTGATCTTT. Translating gives CALGEASRSFLKYWGGRPLIF.

Remarks on this clone: The protein given by TCRdb reflects a much larger clone and differs at residue 4 from this DNA's translation, likely from a read error; the protein shown is the DNA's translation. V gene TRDV1 combines with J gene TRDJ1; 9 positions agree with TRDD3. V dropped 7 bases and J dropped 0; count of bases not matched to a gene: 33. In germline, CDR1 is TSWWSYY, CDR2 QGS. CDR3 length equals 24 residues. CDR3 nucleotides: TGTGCTCTTGAGGTGTCCCCCCTTGGCCCTGGGGATACGAGTACCCCTCCGTACACCGATAAACTCATCTTT. It specifies CALEVSPLGPGDTSTPPYTDKLIF.

This clone rates as large (0.1 to 1%). The chain has TRDV2 and TRDJ1, with 7 positions matching TRDD3. With V trimmed by 7 bases and J by 0 bases, 16 bases remained unmatched. This CDR3 is 17 amino acids long. Germline loops: CDR1 GEAIGNYY, CDR2 EKD. CDR3 DNA: TGTGCCTGCTCCCTACTGGGGATCCAACCGGACACCGATAAACTCATCTTT. This gives the protein CACSLLGIQPDTDKLIF.

With regard to this clone: TCRdb lists the protein of a much larger clone for this DNA, which differs at residue 17, so this is likely a read error; the protein given here is translated from the DNA itself. The V gene is TRDV1, the J gene TRDJ1; 9 positions match TRDD3. J gave up 0 bases and V 4 bases, and 30 bases lay outside the gene matches. CDR1 is TSWWSYY, CDR2 QGS, per germline. The CDR3 sequence is 24 residues long. CDR3 coding DNA: TGTGCTCTTGGGGTGTCCCCCCTTGGCCCTGGGGATACGAGTACCCCTCGGTACACCGATAAACTCATCTTT. This sequence encodes CALGVSPLGPGDTSTPRYTDKLIF.

A remark on this clone: A far larger clone is just one base off, so this is likely a read error. V usage is TRDV1 and J usage is TRDJ1, with D unresolved. Germline V CDR1 and CDR2: TSWWSYY, QGS. This CDR3 has 22 amino acids. Trimming removed 1 base at V and 0 bases at J, with 30 bases between. The CDR3 reads CALGEHGLTTLNYSPNTDKLIF. The CDR3 DNA sequence: TGTGCTCTTGGGGAACATGGCCTAACTACCCTGAACTACTCCCCTAACACCGATAAACTCATCTTT.